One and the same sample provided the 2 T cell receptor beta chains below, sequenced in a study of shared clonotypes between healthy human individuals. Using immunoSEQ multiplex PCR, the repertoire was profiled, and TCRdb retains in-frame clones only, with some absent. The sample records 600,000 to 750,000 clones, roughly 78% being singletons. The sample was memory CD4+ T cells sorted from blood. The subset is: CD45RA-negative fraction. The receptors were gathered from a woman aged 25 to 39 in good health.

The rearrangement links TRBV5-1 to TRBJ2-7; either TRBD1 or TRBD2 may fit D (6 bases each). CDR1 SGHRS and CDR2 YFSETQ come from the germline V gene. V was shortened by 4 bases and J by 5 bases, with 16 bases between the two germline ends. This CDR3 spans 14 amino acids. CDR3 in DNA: TGCGCCAGCAGCCTAGGATGGCGGGACAACGAGCAGTACTTC. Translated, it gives CASSLGWRDNEQYF.

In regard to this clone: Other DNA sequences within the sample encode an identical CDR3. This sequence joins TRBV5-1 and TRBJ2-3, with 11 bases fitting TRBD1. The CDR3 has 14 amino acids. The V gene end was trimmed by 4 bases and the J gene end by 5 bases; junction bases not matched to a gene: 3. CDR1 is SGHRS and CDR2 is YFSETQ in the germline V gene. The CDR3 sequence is CASSPGQGGDTQYF. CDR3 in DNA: TGCGCCAGCAGCCCGGGACAGGGGGGAGATACGCAGTATTTT.